The entry that follows covers one T cell receptor beta chain sequence. Other nucleotide sequences from this sample produce the same CDR3. Per the original methods: Amplification from reference gene primers served as the basis for estimated nucleated cell counts. Clones were read by immunoSEQ multiplex PCR, and TCRdb kept only the in-frame ones, dropping some. That table furnishes V, J and clone size, whereas the DNA furnished D and trimming. The table has 95,000 to 120,000 clones, 84% seen once. The sample comes from a study of blood T cell repertoires in COVID-19. Study at large: Acute-phase and convalescent COVID-19 samples originated in the United States, Italy and Spain. Sample material is recorded as cDNA or gDNA derived from T cells, B-cell-depleted T cells, or PBMCs.

This clonotype originated in a woman aged 40 to 49 with acute or convalescent COVID-19. Source material: peripheral blood.

The CDR3: CASSLGQMNTEAFF. The CDR3 DNA is TGCGCCAGCAGCTTGGGACAGATGAACACTGAAGCTTTCTTT. The chain has TRBV5-1 and TRBJ1-1, with D possibly TRBD1 on 5 matching bases. Germline CDR1 SGHRS, CDR2 YFSETQ. This CDR3 is 14 amino acids long. Trimming shortened V by 0 bases and J by 0 bases, and 6 bases separated the two germline ends.